This TCR beta chain appears in the sequencing data of a study of T cells in Graves' hyperthyroidism and ophthalmopathy. At the level of the study: Peripheral blood was taken when the disease was first diagnosed, before any treatment began.

The table lists this clonotype with many counts. Amplified TCR beta CDR3 regions derived from RNA transcripts. First-round RT-PCR of the TCR CDR3 relied on the HTBI primer set. Each CDR3 protein gets one entry after TCRdb re-called the multiplex PCR reads with MiXCR. The table has roughly 350,000 distinct CDR3 sequences, more than 12% seen once. This CDR3 comprises 16 residues. Germline CDR1 and CDR2: LGHDT and YNNKEL (reference sequence). The germline V and J ends were trimmed by 0 bases and 3 bases, with 14 bases remaining between them. The TCR originated in a woman aged 30 to 39 with Graves' ophthalmopathy. The chain has TRBV3-1 and TRBJ2-5; D gene ambiguous. The sequencing input was blood. CDR3 sequence: CASSQDFAGSKETQYF. The CDR3 nucleotides are TGTGCCAGCAGCCAAGATTTTGCCGGCAGTAAAGAGACCCAGTACTTC.